Listed below are T cell receptor beta chains from one sample, sequenced in a study of PD-L1 blockade in urothelial cancer. Sequenced by immunoSEQ multiplex PCR; TCRdb stores in-frame clones only, minus some. The sample includes 130,000 or so clones, approximately 88% of them seen just once. Here the sequenced sample was PBMCs, taken around atezolizumab (anti-PD-L1) treatment. These receptors originate from a man aged 50 to 60 with urothelial cancer. CDR3s include the opening cysteine and the closing phenylalanine or tryptophan. D genes are given only for firm matches. The size entry is marked missing in some rows and otherwise reads once, few, many or a size class.

v_call	j_call	clone_size	d_call	cdr3_aa	cdr3_nt
TRBV5-1	TRBJ1-3	few	.	CASSQGSGNTIYF	TGCGCCAGCAGCCAGGGTTCAGGAAACACCATATATTTT
TRBV30	TRBJ1-1	.	.	CAWSVRGANTEAFF	TGTGCCTGGAGTGTACGGGGGGCGAACACTGAAGCTTTCTTT
TRBV5-1	TRBJ2-1	.	.	CASSLEDSYNEQFF	TGCGCCAGCAGCTTGGAGGACAGCTACAATGAGCAGTTCTTC
TRBV5-4	TRBJ2-7	.	TRBD1	CASSLGGQGRYEQYF	TGTGCCAGCAGCTTAGGGGGACAGGGTAGGTACGAGCAGTACTTC
TRBV5-4	TRBJ2-3	.	TRBD2	CASSQSGSRRDTQYF	TGTGCCAGCAGCCAAAGCGGGAGCAGAAGAGATACGCAGTATTTT
TRBV2	TRBJ1-6	.	.	CASISSGVFSPLHF	TGTGCCAGCATCTCGTCAGGGGTTTTTTCACCCCTCCACTTT
TRBV11-3	TRBJ2-3	.	.	CASSPRGGHDTDTQYF	TGTGCCAGCAGCCCAAGGGGCGGCCATGACACAGATACGCAGTATTTT
TRBV5-6	TRBJ1-4	.	TRBD1	CASSSDRGMKTNEKLFF	TGTGCCAGCAGCTCCGACAGGGGTATGAAAACTAATGAAAAACTGTTTTTT
TRBV5-1	TRBJ1-2	.	.	CASSRESNYGYTF	TGCGCCAGCAGCCGGGAGTCCAACTATGGCTACACCTTC
TRBV6-1	TRBJ1-1	.	.	CASSTGGTEAFF	TGTGCCAGCAGTACCGGGGGCACTGAAGCTTTCTTT
TRBV2	TRBJ2-7	.	.	CASALTRHEQYF	TGTGCCAGCGCCCTGACTCGACACGAGCAGTACTTC
TRBV25-1	TRBJ2-3	few	.	CATTWGGTDTQYF	TGTGCCACCACTTGGGGAGGCACAGATACGCAGTATTTT
TRBV2	TRBJ1-5	.	TRBD1	CASSGTGVDQPQHF	TGTGCCAGCAGTGGGACAGGGGTTGATCAGCCCCAGCATTTT
TRBV4-1	TRBJ1-1	few	.	CASSQDRGNTEAFF	TGCGCCAGCAGCCAAGATCGGGGGAACACTGAAGCTTTCTTT
TRBV4-1	TRBJ2-3	.	TRBD2	CASSPRLAGSSDTQYF	TGCGCCAGCAGCCCTCGACTAGCGGGATCGTCCGATACGCAGTATTTT
TRBV6-1	TRBJ1-6	.	TRBD1	CASSRDRGVNSPLHF	TGTGCCAGCAGTCGGGACAGGGGCGTAAATTCACCCCTCCACTTT
TRBV28	TRBJ2-7	.	TRBD2	CASSHPGRGGYEQYF	TGTGCCAGCAGCCACCCCGGGCGGGGGGGGTACGAGCAGTACTTC
TRBV19	TRBJ1-4	.	.	CASSLGANEKLFF	TGTGCCAGTAGCCTAGGGGCAAATGAAAAACTGTTTTTT
TRBV2	TRBJ2-1	.	.	CASRRGWDEQFF	TGTGCCAGCAGGAGGGGGTGGGATGAGCAGTTCTTC
TRBV5-1	TRBJ2-7	.	TRBD2	CASSSTLTSGSLYEQYF	TGCGCCAGCAGCTCCACTCTGACTAGCGGGAGCCTCTACGAGCAGTACTTC
TRBV9	TRBJ2-2	.	TRBD2	CASRGREGNGELFF	TGTGCCAGCAGAGGTCGGGAGGGGAACGGGGAGCTGTTTTTT
TRBV5-1	TRBJ2-7	.	.	CASSSTTLSTGLGEQYF	TGCGCCAGCAGCTCCACCACCTTGTCAACAGGGCTGGGTGAGCAGTACTTC
TRBV19	TRBJ1-4	.	.	CASSRVETNEKLFF	TGTGCCAGTAGCCGGGTCGAGACTAATGAAAAACTGTTTTTT
TRBV11-3	TRBJ1-1	.	.	CASSSFNTEAFF	TGTGCCAGCAGCTCTTTTAACACTGAAGCTTTCTTT
TRBV5-4	TRBJ2-5	.	TRBD1	CASSNPRGTGQGETQYF	TGTGCCAGCAGCAACCCCCGGGGGACAGGGCAGGGAGAGACCCAGTACTTC
TRBV5-4	TRBJ1-2	.	.	CASSSRTALVDGYTF	TGTGCCAGCAGCTCCCGGACAGCCCTTGTGGATGGCTACACCTTC
TRBV28	TRBJ1-2	.	.	CASSFSDGYTF	TGTGCCAGCAGTTTCAGCGACGGCTACACCTTC
TRBV2	TRBJ1-6	.	.	CASRLEELFYNSPLHF	TGTGCCAGCCGCCTGGAGGAGCTTTTCTATAATTCACCCCTCCACTTT
TRBV28	TRBJ2-7	few	.	CASSLSNYEQYF	TGTGCCAGCAGTTTGAGTAACTACGAGCAGTACTTC
TRBV11-3	TRBJ2-3	once	.	CASSLSSGTDTQYF	TGTGCCAGCAGCTTAAGCTCCGGCACAGATACGCAGTATTTT
TRBV5-1	TRBJ2-2	.	TRBD2	CASSLGGSQSSGELFF	TGCGCCAGCAGCTTGGGCGGGAGCCAATCCTCTGGGGAGCTGTTTTTT
TRBV7-6	TRBJ1-1	.	.	CASSLVTANTEAFF	TGTGCCAGCAGCTTAGTTACAGCCAACACTGAAGCTTTCTTT
TRBV7-2	TRBJ1-2	.	.	CAVQYDNYGYTF	TGTGCCGTACAATACGATAACTATGGCTACACCTTC
TRBV6-1	TRBJ1-5	.	.	CASSEQGYSNQPQHF	TGTGCCAGCAGTGAACAGGGGTATAGCAATCAGCCCCAGCATTTT
TRBV5-5	TRBJ1-2	.	.	CASSRDTSYGYTF	TGTGCCAGCAGCCGGGACACCTCCTATGGCTACACCTTC
TRBV2	TRBJ2-1	.	TRBD2	CATLASGRIDEQFF	TGTGCCACCTTGGCTAGCGGGAGAATCGATGAGCAGTTCTTC
TRBV23-1	TRBJ2-1	.	TRBD2	CASSHPSATSGTRAAYNEQFF	TGCGCCAGCAGTCACCCGTCGGCGACTAGCGGGACTCGGGCTGCCTACAATGAGCAGTTCTTC
TRBV19	TRBJ2-2	.	.	CASSRGARLSGELFF	TGTGCCAGTAGTAGGGGAGCTAGGCTATCCGGGGAGCTGTTTTTT
TRBV28	TRBJ2-7	once	.	CASSLSAGAGEQYF	TGTGCCAGCAGTTTATCGGCAGGGGCGGGCGAGCAGTACTTC
TRBV15	TRBJ2-1	.	TRBD2	CATSSLGLAGNNEQFF	TGTGCCACCAGCAGCCTGGGACTAGCGGGTAACAATGAGCAGTTCTTC
TRBV6-5	TRBJ2-2	.	TRBD2	CASSYSGGSSTGELFF	TGTGCCAGCAGTTACTCGGGCGGGAGTAGCACCGGGGAGCTGTTTTTT
TRBV18	TRBJ1-1	few	.	CASSPPGLSVGTEAFF	TGTGCCAGCTCACCACCAGGTCTGAGCGTGGGCACTGAAGCTTTCTTT
TRBV2	TRBJ1-6	few	.	CASRRETGSPLHF	TGTGCCAGCCGCAGGGAGACAGGATCACCCCTCCACTTT
TRBV7-9	TRBJ1-4	.	TRBD1	CASSFGTAVNEKLFF	TGTGCCAGCAGCTTTGGGACAGCCGTTAATGAAAAACTGTTTTTT
TRBV28	TRBJ2-7	.	.	CASSGGGAYEQYF	TGTGCCAGCAGTGGGGGCGGAGCCTACGAGCAGTACTTC
TRBV6-5	TRBJ1-1	.	.	CASSYSTGEAFF	TGTGCCAGCAGTTATAGCACAGGAGAAGCTTTCTTT
TRBV30	TRBJ1-5	.	.	CARSPHSNQPQHF	TGTGCCCGGAGTCCCCATAGCAATCAGCCCCAGCATTTT
TRBV7-9	TRBJ2-3	.	.	CASSWRTATDTQYF	TGTGCCAGCAGTTGGCGGACAGCCACAGATACGCAGTATTTT
TRBV9	TRBJ1-1	.	.	CASSVSNSLDEAFF	TGTGCCAGCAGCGTAAGTAACTCCTTAGATGAAGCTTTCTTT
TRBV28	TRBJ1-1	few	.	CASSLNRPEGEAFF	TGTGCCAGCAGTTTAAACCGCCCGGAGGGTGAAGCTTTCTTT
TRBV7-9	TRBJ2-1	.	.	CASSLEQYNEQFF	TGTGCCAGCAGCTTAGAACAGTACAATGAGCAGTTCTTC
TRBV28	TRBJ2-3	.	.	CASTKRGTLADTQYF	TGTGCCAGCACAAAACGGGGTACCTTGGCTGATACGCAGTATTTT
TRBV5-8	TRBJ2-1	once	TRBD2	CASRIRTSEINEQFF	TGTGCCAGCAGAATCCGGACTAGCGAAATAAATGAGCAGTTCTTC
TRBV10-3	TRBJ2-3	.	.	CAIRAGPSTDTQYF	TGTGCCATCAGAGCGGGCCCAAGCACAGATACGCAGTATTTT
TRBV19	TRBJ2-7	.	TRBD2	CASSIGPSGVYEQYF	TGTGCCAGTAGTATAGGGCCTAGCGGAGTCTACGAGCAGTACTTC